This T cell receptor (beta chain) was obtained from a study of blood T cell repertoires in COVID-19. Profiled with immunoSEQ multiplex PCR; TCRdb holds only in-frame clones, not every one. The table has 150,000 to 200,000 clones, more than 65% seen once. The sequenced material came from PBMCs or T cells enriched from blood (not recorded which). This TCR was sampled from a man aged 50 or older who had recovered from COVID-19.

CDR3 nucleotide sequence: TGTGCCAGCAGCCACCTAATTGGACAGGGCCAAGAGACCCAGTACTTC. Its protein is CASSHLIGQGQETQYF. The V gene is TRBV3-1 (or the pseudogene TRBV3-2), the J gene TRBJ2-5; 8 bases align to TRBD1. The CDR3 sequence is 16 residues long. The germline CDR1 and CDR2 sequences are LGHDT and YNNKEL (reference sequence). J gave up 1 base and V 3 bases, and 7 bases lay outside the gene matches.